The clone carrying this TCR beta chain was seen many times. The CDR3 is made up of 14 amino acids. The time point here: after trial treatment. Treatment reported: LDRT plus nivolumab, ipilimumab, low-dose cyclophosphamide and aspirin (RACIN trial). The sample is drawn from a study of low-dose radiotherapy and immunotherapy resistance in tumors. TRAV and TRBV primers primed cDNA for both TCRalpha and TCRbeta. TCRs were put through around 20 PCR cycles of amplification with Phusion. A constant-region primer and the V-primer adapter served as the primer pair. TCRdb processed the reads anew with MiXCR; each CDR3 protein has one entry. The sample has some 94,000 distinct CDR3 sequences, more than 20% seen once; the top ten hold roughly 13%.

The chain joins TRBV21-1 to TRBJ1-5; TRBD1 is the table's D call, not checked against the DNA. TRBV21-1 is described as a pseudogene. This TCR derives from a female donor with ovarian cancer. This sample comprised PBMCs, obtained after low-dose radiotherapy plus immunotherapy. CDR3 in amino acids: CASSNRRGDQPQHF. The DNA for the CDR3 is TGTGCCAGCAGCAATAGACGGGGCGATCAGCCCCAGCATTTT.